This T cell receptor beta chain emerged from a study of blood T cells in healthy people across ages. A second PCR, run for about 7 to 11 cycles, used a sample-barcoded 5' primer plus a J-beta primer mix. MiXCR was run by TCRdb on the 5' RACE reads, yielding one entry per CDR3 protein. The sample includes 1.4 million to 1.5 million distinct CDR3 sequences, roughly 45% of them seen just once. Study-wide results and limits: A conclusive naive versus antigen-experienced comparison was prevented by the unsorted PBMCs.

Concerning this clonotype itself: Its antigen is unidentified.

The material sequenced was blood. The sequence was collected from a woman between 18 and 30 years old in good health.

For the CDR3, the DNA is TGCAGTTCCCGTCCTAGCACAGATACGCAGTATTTT. Amino acid sequence: CSSRPSTDTQYF. The chain couples TRBV20-1 to TRBJ2-3; D is ambiguous. The V gene's germline CDR1 is DFQATT and CDR2 SNEGSKA (reference sequence). The CDR3 sequence is 12 residues long. V was shortened by 8 bases and J by 0 bases, with 9 bases between the two germline ends.